The subject of this entry is one TCR beta chain. The antigen is undetermined. The data were taken from a study of blood T cells in healthy people across ages. Findings of the study overall: The donors' CMV status was not determined, possibly confounding changes in expanded clonotypes.

Together with a sample-barcoded 5' primer, a J-beta primer mix was included in a second PCR lasting about 6 to 11 cycles. The authors tagged each cDNA molecule using a template-switch adaptor with 12 random nucleotides. TCRdb independently ran MiXCR on the 5' RACE reads; one entry per CDR3 protein. This table holds 650,000 to 900,000 distinct CDR3 sequences, around 68% found once. CDR3 size: 16 residues. Isolated PBMCs totaled at least 6 million in each sample. The receptor comes from a man younger than 40 in good health. The genes are TRBV21-1 and TRBJ2-2; the table's D call of TRBD1 was not tested on the DNA. TRBV21-1 is deemed a pseudogene. Sequencing used blood. DNA of the CDR3: TGTGCCAGCAGCAAAGTCCAGGGAAGGTTCACCGGGGAGCTGTTTTTT. Translation gives CASSKVQGRFTGELFF.